These 24 T cell receptor beta chains share one sample of origin, sequenced in a study of blood T cell repertoires in COVID-19 (dated by TCRdb to 2020 to 2022). Libraries were constructed by the immunoSEQ multiplex PCR assay. Imported from immuneACCESS, the table was reduced by TCRdb to in-frame sequences with V and J called. These copies leave out some clones; in studies compared against another copy, an unresolved V gene accounts for under half, and the cause of the remainder is not known. The sample table lists about 85,000 clones, around 82% of them with a count of one. The ten largest make up roughly 6.2% of the sample. Material: peripheral blood. The receptors stem from a man in his fifties or sixties with acute or convalescent COVID-19.

This clone occurred once. The chain links TRBV7-2 to TRBJ1-2; D is undetermined. The CDR3 consists of 13 residues. From germline, CDR1 is SGHTA and CDR2 FQGNSA. The V gene lost 2 bases and the J gene lost 8 bases, with 12 bases spanning the gap. The CDR3 DNA is TGTGCCAGCAGCTTAATCGACTCTCGGGGCTACACCTTC. Protein product: CASSLIDSRGYTF. Combining the CDR3 with reference TRBV7-2 and TRBJ1-2 gives the whole variable domain GAGVSQSPSNKVTEKGKDVELRCDPISGHTALYWYRQSLGQGLEFLIYFQGNSAPDKSGLPSDRFSAERTGGSVSTLTIQRTQQEDSAVYLCASSLIDSRGYTFGSGTRLTVV.

J is TRBJ1-6 and V is TRBV12-3 or TRBV12-4; 11 nucleotides line up with TRBD1. CDR3 length: 12 amino acids. J gave up 15 bases and V 7 bases, and 5 bases lay outside the gene matches. Here the CDR3 DNA reads TGTGCCAGCACGGACAGGGGGCTGTTCCTCCACTTT. Protein product: CASTDRGLFLHF.

The chain recombines TRBV28 with TRBJ1-2, with 11 bases that match TRBD1. The CDR3 covers 15 residues. Germline CDR1 MDHEN, CDR2 SYDVKM. The J segment lost 4 bases and the V segment lost 1 base, leaving 2 bases of the junction unmatched. The chain's CDR3 is CASSLSGTGGYGYTF. Written as DNA, the CDR3 is TGTGCCAGCAGTTTATCAGGGACAGGGGGCTATGGCTACACCTTC.

This chain uses TRBV6-1 with TRBJ1-5; 12 bases line up with TRBD1. The trim removed 4 bases at V and 2 bases at J, leaving 12 bases unmatched. The CDR3 totals 19 residues. CDR1 MNHNS and CDR2 SASEGT come from the germline V gene. CDR3 loop: CASSGLRGTGGLGNQPQHF. As DNA, the CDR3 is TGTGCCAGCAGTGGACTGCGGGGGACAGGGGGCTTAGGCAATCAGCCCCAGCATTTT.

This chain uses TRBV11-3 with TRBJ2-1, with 8 bases fitting TRBD2. Per germline, CDR1 SGHNT and CDR2 YENEEA. V was pared by 5 bases and J by 6 bases, with 9 bases of the junction left unmatched. The CDR3 runs 15 residues. The CDR3 spells CASSPRTSPVNEQFF. DNA of the CDR3: TGTGCCAGCAGCCCTCGGACTAGCCCGGTCAATGAGCAGTTCTTC.

The chain uses TRBV9 and TRBJ1-2; D is ambiguous. Germline CDR1 is SGDLS and CDR2 is YYNGEE. V lost 0 bases and J lost 7, with 13 bases in between. The CDR3 has 14 residues. CDR3 sequence: CASSVGVMGPGYTF. The CDR3 coding sequence is TGTGCCAGCAGCGTAGGGGTCATGGGCCCTGGCTACACCTTC.

The chain couples TRBV12-3 or TRBV12-4 to TRBJ1-5, with D maybe TRBD1 (5 bases). There are 13 residues in the CDR3. With 7 bases removed from V and 3 bases from J, the gap between germline ends came to 10 bases. This CDR3 reads CASNEGLNQPQHF. CDR3 coding DNA: TGTGCCAGCAACGAGGGACTCAATCAGCCCCAGCATTTT.

On this clone itself: The sample contains more than one DNA sequence encoding this CDR3. The chain combines TRBV7-9 with TRBJ1-6; 9 positions agree with TRBD1. Losses at the gene ends were 1 base for V and 10 bases for J; bases not matched to a gene: 2. Germline lookup yields CDR1 SEHNR and CDR2 FQNEAQ (reference sequence). The CDR3 consists of 14 residues. In DNA form, the CDR3 reads TGTGCCAGCAGCTTAGGACAGGGGGGATCACCCCTCCACTTT. It specifies CASSLGQGGSPLHF.

This clone showed up just once. This sequence joins TRBV7-2 and TRBJ2-5; 12 bases fit TRBD2. The germline gives CDR1 SGHTA, CDR2 FQGNSA. The CDR3 loop spans 16 amino acids. V dropped 5 bases and J dropped 5; count of bases not matched to a gene: 9. This CDR3 reads CASSVSSGGAGETQYF. Here the CDR3 DNA reads TGTGCCAGCAGCGTCTCTAGCGGGGGGGCCGGGGAGACCCAGTACTTC.

This rearrangement joins TRBV7-2 to TRBJ1-1; 7 positions match TRBD1. V lost 7 bases, J lost 3 bases, and 5 bases stayed unmatched. The CDR3 spans 13 residues. Germline assignment: CDR1 SGHTA and CDR2 FQGNSA. CDR3 bases: TGTGCCAGCATCCGACAGGGTCACACTGAAGCTTTCTTT. It encodes CASIRQGHTEAFF.

V usage is TRBV7-2 and J usage is TRBJ1-6; 7 nucleotides align to TRBD1. Germline assignment: CDR1 SGHTA and CDR2 FQGNSA. The CDR3 has 17 amino acids. V lost 0 bases to trimming and J lost 5 bases; unmatched junction nucleotides: 7. The CDR3 bases are TGTGCCAGCAGCTTAGCCGGGGCAGGGGGAAATAATTCACCCCTCCACTTT. Its protein is CASSLAGAGGNNSPLHF.

This clone has just a few counts. The rearrangement joins TRBV19 to TRBJ2-7; a possible D gene is TRBD1 (6 bases). Trimming pared 5 bases from V and 2 bases from J, leaving 13 bases between. The CDR3 runs 14 residues. Germline V gene data show CDR1 as LNHDA and CDR2 as SQIVND (reference sequence). The CDR3 sequence is CASSYTTGPYEQYF. The DNA for the CDR3 is TGTGCCAGTAGTTACACGACAGGACCCTACGAGCAGTACTTC.

The chain has TRBV6-5 and TRBJ2-7; 11 bases align to TRBD1. The junction had 10 bases not matched to a gene; V was cut back by 6 bases and J by 6 bases. Germline CDR1 MNHEY, CDR2 SVGAGI. The CDR3 is 15 amino acids. The CDR3 protein is CASSQGTGGDSEQYF. CDR3 sequence (DNA): TGTGCCAGCAGCCAAGGGACAGGGGGTGACAGCGAGCAGTACTTC.

This sequence joins TRBV6-5 and TRBJ2-7; D perhaps matches TRBD1 (6 bases). V lost 2 bases and J 11 bases, leaving 16 bases between the germline ends. This CDR3 has 13 amino acids. Germline CDR1 reads MNHEY; CDR2 reads SVGAGI. This chain's CDR3 is CASSYNRAGEEYF. The CDR3 nucleotides are TGTGCCAGCAGTTACAACAGGGCCGGAGAGGAGTACTTC.

The chain uses TRBV6-5 and TRBJ1-1; D is uncertain. Germline V gives CDR1 MNHEY, CDR2 SVGAGI. V gave up 7 bases and J gave up 14 bases, with 23 bases separating them. This CDR3 region has 13 residues. This CDR3 is CASTPLLTGEKFF. The CDR3 region has the DNA TGTGCCAGCACCCCCTTATTGACCGGAGAAAAGTTCTTT.

This clone was found a few times. The J gene is TRBJ2-7, the V gene TRBV7-9; 7 nucleotides align to TRBD1. The CDR3 sequence is 12 residues long. The germline CDR1 and CDR2 sequences are SEHNR and FQNEAQ (reference sequence). After removal of 4 bases from V and 6 bases from J, the junction contained 3 bases not matched to a gene. CDR3 protein: CASSSTGSEQYF. Here the CDR3 DNA reads TGTGCCAGCAGCTCGACAGGGTCCGAGCAGTACTTC.

Here the CDR3 DNA reads TGTGCCAGCAGCTTATTCGGGGGTAACTATGGCTACACCTTC. Translated, it gives CASSLFGGNYGYTF. The rearrangement joins TRBV7-8 to TRBJ1-2, with D possibly matching TRBD1 (5 bases). Trimming left V 2 bases short and J 1 base short, with 8 bases between. Per the germline V gene, CDR1 is SGHVS and CDR2 is FQNEAQ. The CDR3 has 14 residues.

The chain links TRBV4-3 to TRBJ2-7; 7 bases map to TRBD1. J lost 6 bases, V lost 2 bases, and 4 bases had no gene match. Per germline, CDR1 LGHNA and CDR2 YSLEER. There are 13 residues in the CDR3. CDR3 coding DNA: TGCGCCAGCAGCCAAAATACAGGGGTCGAGCAGTACTTC. Translation: CASSQNTGVEQYF.

The rearrangement uses TRBV5-5 and TRBJ1-1; 7 bases are a match to TRBD1. CDR3 length equals 13 residues. Per the germline V gene, CDR1 is SGHKS and CDR2 is YYEKEE (reference sequence). The V segment lost 2 bases and the J segment 5 bases; nucleotides outside the gene matches: 3. DNA of the CDR3: TGTGCCAGCAGCTTTCAGGGGGAGACTGAAGCTTTCTTT. Translated: CASSFQGETEAFF.

V usage is TRBV5-1 and J usage is TRBJ2-3; no clear D. Between the trimmed V and J ends, which lost 0 bases and 8 bases, there was a span of 10 bases. The CDR3 consists of 13 residues. Germline V gene data show CDR1 as SGHRS and CDR2 as YFSETQ. CDR3 sequence (DNA): TGCGCCAGCAGCTTGGCCGCCCTAAGTACGCAGTATTTT. As protein: CASSLAALSTQYF.

This sequence joins TRBV6-5 and TRBJ1-2, with D perhaps matching TRBD1 (5 bases). Trimming stripped 0 bases from V and 8 bases from J, with 19 bases between. The germline V gene has CDR1 MNHEY and CDR2 SVGAGI. This CDR3 contains 16 residues. CDR3 sequence: CASSYSVRGGASGYTF. CDR3 in DNA: TGTGCCAGCAGTTACTCTGTTCGGGGAGGGGCCTCCGGCTACACCTTC.

This chain connects TRBV13 to TRBJ1-1; TRBD1 matches at 10 bases. The CDR3 sequence is 16 residues long. Germline V gives CDR1 PRHDT, CDR2 FYEKMQ (reference sequence). J was trimmed by 1 base and V by 5 bases; bases with no gene match: 7. As DNA, the CDR3 is TGTGCCAGCAGCCCCCGCCGGGACAGGGGGAACACTGAAGCTTTCTTT. As protein: CASSPRRDRGNTEAFF. The variable domain in full, with the rest retrieved from reference TRBV13 and TRBJ1-1, is AAGVIQSPRHLIKEKRETATLKCYPIPRHDTVYWYQQGPGQDPQFLISFYEKMQSDKGSIPDRFSAQQFSDYHSELNMSSLELGDSALYFCASSPRRDRGNTEAFFGQGTRLTVV.

The rearrangement uses TRBV5-4 and TRBJ2-3, with a possible D match to TRBD1 (6 bases). V was clipped by 4 bases and J by 3 bases, with 12 bases between them. CDR1 and CDR2 (germline): SGHNT, YYREEE (reference sequence). The CDR3 runs 14 residues. Here the CDR3 DNA reads TGTGCCAGCAGCCCTATACAGGGAACAGATACGCAGTATTTT. This codes for CASSPIQGTDTQYF.

The rearrangement joins TRBV5-5 to TRBJ2-1; maybe TRBD1 (6 bases). The CDR3 extends over 15 amino acids. Trimming stripped 5 bases from V and 4 bases from J, with 16 bases between. Germline V gene sequence: CDR1 SGHKS, CDR2 YYEKEE (reference sequence). The DNA of the CDR3 is TGTGCCAGCAGTGCTACACCGGGACATTACAATGAGCAGTTCTTC. This codes for CASSATPGHYNEQFF.